Here is one T cell receptor (beta chain) with its context. The sample is drawn from a study of blood T cell repertoires in COVID-19. On the study more broadly: The United States, Italy and Spain supplied acute and convalescent COVID-19 samples. Sources were T cells, B-cell-depleted T cells, or PBMCs; the material itself was cDNA or gDNA.

In the original processing: From reference gene primer amplification, estimates of nucleated cell counts were derived. Sequencing was performed with immunoSEQ multiplex PCR; in TCRdb, only in-frame clones are kept and a portion is missing. V, J and clone size are those of that table, while D and trimming were read from the DNA. The sample has hundreds of thousands of clones, around nine tenths seen once; the top ten hold roughly 3.3%. Germline trimming cut 5 bases from V and 5 bases from J; bases unmatched to any gene: 8. CDR1 is SGHAT and CDR2 is FQNNGV in the germline V gene. This CDR3 contains 16 residues.

Sequenced sample: peripheral blood. The chain joins TRBV11-2 to TRBJ2-3; 12 bases are a match to TRBD1. The clonotype comes from a woman aged 18-29 years who had recovered from COVID-19. The CDR3 bases are TGTGCCAGCAGCGGGACAGGGGGCGCAGTGGGAGATACGCAGTATTTT. This codes for CASSGTGGAVGDTQYF.